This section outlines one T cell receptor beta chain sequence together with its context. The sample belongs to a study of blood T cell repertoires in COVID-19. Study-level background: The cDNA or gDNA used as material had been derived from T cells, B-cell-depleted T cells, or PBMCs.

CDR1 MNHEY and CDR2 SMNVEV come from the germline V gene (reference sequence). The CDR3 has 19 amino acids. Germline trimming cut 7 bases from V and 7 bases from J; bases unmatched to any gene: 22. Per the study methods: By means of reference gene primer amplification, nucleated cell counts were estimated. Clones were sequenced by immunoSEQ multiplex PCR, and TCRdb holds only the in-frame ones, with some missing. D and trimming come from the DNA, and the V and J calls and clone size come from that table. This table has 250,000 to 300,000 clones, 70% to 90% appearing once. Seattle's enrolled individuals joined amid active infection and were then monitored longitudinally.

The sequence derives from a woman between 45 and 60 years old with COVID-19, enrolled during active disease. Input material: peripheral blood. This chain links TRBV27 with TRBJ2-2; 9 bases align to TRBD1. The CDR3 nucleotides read TGTGCCAGCACTCTCTTTCCGGTGTCTGGGACAGGGCTCGTCGGGGAGCTGTTTTTT. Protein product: CASTLFPVSGTGLVGELFF.